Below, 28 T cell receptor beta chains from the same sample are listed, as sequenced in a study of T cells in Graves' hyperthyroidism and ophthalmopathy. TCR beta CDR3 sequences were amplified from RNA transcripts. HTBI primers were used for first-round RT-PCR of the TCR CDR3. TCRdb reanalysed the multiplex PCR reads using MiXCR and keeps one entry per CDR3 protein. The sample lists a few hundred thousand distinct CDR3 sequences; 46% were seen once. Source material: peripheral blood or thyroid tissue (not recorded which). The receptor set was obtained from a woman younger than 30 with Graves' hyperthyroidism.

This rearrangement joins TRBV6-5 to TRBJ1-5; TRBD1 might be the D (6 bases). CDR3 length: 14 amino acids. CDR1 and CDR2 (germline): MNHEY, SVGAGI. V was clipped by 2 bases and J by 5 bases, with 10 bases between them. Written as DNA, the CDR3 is TGTGCCAGCAGTTACGGAGGGGGGGATCAGCCCCAGCATTTT. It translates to CASSYGGGDQPQHF.

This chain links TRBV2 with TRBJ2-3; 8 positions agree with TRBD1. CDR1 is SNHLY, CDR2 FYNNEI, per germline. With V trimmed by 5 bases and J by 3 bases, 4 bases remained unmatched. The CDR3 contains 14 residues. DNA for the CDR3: TGTGCCAGCAGTCCCCGGACAGGGACAGATACGCAGTATTTT. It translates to CASSPRTGTDTQYF.

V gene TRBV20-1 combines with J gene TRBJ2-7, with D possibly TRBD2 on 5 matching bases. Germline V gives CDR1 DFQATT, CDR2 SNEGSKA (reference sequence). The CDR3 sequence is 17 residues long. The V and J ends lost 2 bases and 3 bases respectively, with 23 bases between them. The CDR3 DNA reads TGCAGTGCTAGATCCCCCGGAGGCAACGCACGGATCTACGAGCAGTACTTC. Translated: CSARSPGGNARIYEQYF.

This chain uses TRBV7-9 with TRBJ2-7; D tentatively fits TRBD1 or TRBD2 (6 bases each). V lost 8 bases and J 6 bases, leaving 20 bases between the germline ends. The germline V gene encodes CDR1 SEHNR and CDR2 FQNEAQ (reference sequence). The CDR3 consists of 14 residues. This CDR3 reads CASCTLGGWGEQYF. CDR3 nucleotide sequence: TGTGCCAGCTGCACCCTCGGGGGCTGGGGCGAGCAGTACTTC.

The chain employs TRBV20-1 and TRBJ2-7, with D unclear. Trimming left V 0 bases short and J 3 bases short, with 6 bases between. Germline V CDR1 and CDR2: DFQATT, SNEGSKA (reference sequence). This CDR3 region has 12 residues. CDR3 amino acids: CSARDYLYEQYF. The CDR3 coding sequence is TGCAGTGCTAGAGATTACCTCTACGAGCAGTACTTC.

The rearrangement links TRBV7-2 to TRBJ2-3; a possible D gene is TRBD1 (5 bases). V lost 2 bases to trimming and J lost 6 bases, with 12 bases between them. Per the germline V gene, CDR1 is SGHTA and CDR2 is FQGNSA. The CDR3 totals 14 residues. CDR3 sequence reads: CASSLIGARDTQYF. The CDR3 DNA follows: TGTGCCAGCAGCTTAATAGGGGCGCGGGATACGCAGTATTTT.

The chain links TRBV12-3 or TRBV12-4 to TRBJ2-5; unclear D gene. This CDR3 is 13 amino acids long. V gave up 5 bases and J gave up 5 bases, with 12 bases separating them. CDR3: CASSLETGETQYF. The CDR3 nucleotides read TGTGCCAGCAGTCTGGAGACGGGCGAGACCCAGTACTTC.

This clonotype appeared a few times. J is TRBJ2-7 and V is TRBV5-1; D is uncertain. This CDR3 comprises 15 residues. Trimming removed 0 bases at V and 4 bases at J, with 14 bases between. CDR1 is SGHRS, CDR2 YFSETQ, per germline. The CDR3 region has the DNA TGCGCCAGCAGCTTGGGGTTTCTTCAGGTTTACGAGCAGTACTTC. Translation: CASSLGFLQVYEQYF.

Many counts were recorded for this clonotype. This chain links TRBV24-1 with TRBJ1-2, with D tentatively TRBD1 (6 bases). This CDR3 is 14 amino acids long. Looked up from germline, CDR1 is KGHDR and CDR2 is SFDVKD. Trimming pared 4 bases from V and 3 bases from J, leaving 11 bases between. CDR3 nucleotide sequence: TGTGCCACCAGTGACCAGGGGACCTACTATGGCTACACCTTC. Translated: CATSDQGTYYGYTF.

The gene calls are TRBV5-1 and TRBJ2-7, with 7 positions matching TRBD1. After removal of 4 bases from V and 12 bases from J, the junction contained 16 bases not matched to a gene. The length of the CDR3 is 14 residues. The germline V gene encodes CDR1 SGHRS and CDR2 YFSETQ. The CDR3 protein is CASSLRTGSVLRYF. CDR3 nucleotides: TGCGCCAGCAGCCTCCGGACAGGCTCCGTTTTGCGGTACTTC.

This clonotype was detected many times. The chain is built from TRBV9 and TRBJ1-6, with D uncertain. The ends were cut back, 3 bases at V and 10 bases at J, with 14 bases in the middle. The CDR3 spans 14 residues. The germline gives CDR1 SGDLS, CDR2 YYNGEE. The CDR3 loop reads CASSGRAGRSPLHF. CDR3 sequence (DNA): TGTGCCAGCAGCGGGCGCGCGGGGAGATCACCCCTCCACTTT.

This chain's CDR3 is CASSVGSGGSYGYTF. The CDR3 coding sequence is TGTGCCAGCAGCGTAGGGTCAGGGGGCAGCTATGGCTACACCTTC. The V and J genes are TRBV9 and TRBJ1-2, with TRBD1 identical over 8 bases. CDR3 length: 15 amino acids. V shed 0 bases, J shed 4 bases, and the junction held 5 bases outside the gene matches. CDR1 and CDR2 from the germline V gene are SGDLS and YYNGEE.

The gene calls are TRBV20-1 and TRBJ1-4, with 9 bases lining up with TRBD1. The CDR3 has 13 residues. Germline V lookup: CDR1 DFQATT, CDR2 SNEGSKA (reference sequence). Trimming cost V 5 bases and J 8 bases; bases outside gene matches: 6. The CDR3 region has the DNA TGCAGTGCTTTGCGGGACAGGGAGGAAAAACTGTTTTTT. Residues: CSALRDREEKLFF.

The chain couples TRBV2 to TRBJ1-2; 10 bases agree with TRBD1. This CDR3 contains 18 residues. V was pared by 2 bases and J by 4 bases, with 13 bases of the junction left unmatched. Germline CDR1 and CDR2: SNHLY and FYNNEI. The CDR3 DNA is TGTGCCAGCAGTGAAAGGGCTATGGGACAGGGGAGTTCCTATGGCTACACCTTC. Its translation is CASSERAMGQGSSYGYTF.

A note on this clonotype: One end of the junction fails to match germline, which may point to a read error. CDR3 in DNA: TGTGCCAGCAGCTTCGGCAGGGTAGAGGGCTACACCTTC. Protein sequence: CASSFGRVEGYTF. The chain uses TRBV5-1 and TRBJ1-2; perhaps TRBD1 as D (5 bases). The CDR3 has 13 residues. The germline V gene has CDR1 SGHRS and CDR2 YFSETQ. Drawing the rest from reference TRBV5-1 and TRBJ1-2, the complete variable domain is KAGVTQTPRYLIKTRGQQVTLSCSPISGHRSVSWYQQTPGQGLQFLFEYFSETQRNKGNFPGRFSGRQFSNSRSEMNVSTLELGDSALYLCASSFGRVEGYTFGSGTRLTVV.

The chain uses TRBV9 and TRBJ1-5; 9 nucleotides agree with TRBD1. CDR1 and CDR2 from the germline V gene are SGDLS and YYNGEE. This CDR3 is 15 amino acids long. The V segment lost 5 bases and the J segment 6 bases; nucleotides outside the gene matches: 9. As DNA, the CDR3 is TGTGCCAGCAGTTATGACAGGGGGGTGGTTCAGCCCCAGCATTTT. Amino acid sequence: CASSYDRGVVQPQHF. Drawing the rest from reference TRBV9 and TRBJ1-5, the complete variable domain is DSGVTQTPKHLITATGQRVTLRCSPRSGDLSVYWYQQSLDQGLQFLIQYYNGEERAKGNILERFSAQQFPDLHSELNLSSLELGDSALYFCASSYDRGVVQPQHFGDGTRLSIL.

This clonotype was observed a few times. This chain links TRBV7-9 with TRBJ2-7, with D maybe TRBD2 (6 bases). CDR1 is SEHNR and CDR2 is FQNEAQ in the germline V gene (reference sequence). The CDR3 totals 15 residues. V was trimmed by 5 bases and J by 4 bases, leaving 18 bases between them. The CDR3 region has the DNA TGTGCCAGCAGCCCACCCTCTAAGCGGGTATACGAGCAGTACTTC. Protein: CASSPPSKRVYEQYF.

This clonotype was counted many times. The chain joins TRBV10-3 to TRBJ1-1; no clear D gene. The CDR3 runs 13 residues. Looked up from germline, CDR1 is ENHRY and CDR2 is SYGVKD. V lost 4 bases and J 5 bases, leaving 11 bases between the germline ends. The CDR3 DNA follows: TGTGCCATCAGTGGGACGGGGTGGACTGAAGCTTTCTTT. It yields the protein CAISGTGWTEAFF.

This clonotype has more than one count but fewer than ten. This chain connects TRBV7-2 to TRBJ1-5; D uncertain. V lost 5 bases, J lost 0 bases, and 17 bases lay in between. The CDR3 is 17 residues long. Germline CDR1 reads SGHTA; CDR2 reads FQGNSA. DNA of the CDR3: TGTGCCAGCAGCCAAGATAGGTGGGCGGATAGCAATCAGCCCCAGCATTTT. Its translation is CASSQDRWADSNQPQHF.

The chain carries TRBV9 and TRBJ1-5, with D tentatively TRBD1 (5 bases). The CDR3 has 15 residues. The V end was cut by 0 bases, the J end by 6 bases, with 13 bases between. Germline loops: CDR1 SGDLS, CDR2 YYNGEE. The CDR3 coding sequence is TGTGCCAGCAGCGTAGATACCAGGGTGGGTCAGCCCCAGCATTTT. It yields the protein CASSVDTRVGQPQHF.

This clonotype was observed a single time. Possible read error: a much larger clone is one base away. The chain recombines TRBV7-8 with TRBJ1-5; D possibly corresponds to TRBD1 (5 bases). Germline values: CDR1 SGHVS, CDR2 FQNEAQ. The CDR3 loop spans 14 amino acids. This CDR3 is CAGSLAGPNQPQHF. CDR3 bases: TGTGCCGGCAGCTTAGCAGGGCCCAATCAGCCCCAGCATTTT.

CDR3 loop: CSVSGGAFF. CDR3 in DNA: TGCAGCGTGTCAGGGGGTGCTTTCTTT. This chain joins TRBV29-1 and TRBJ1-1; TRBD1 matches at 7 bases. V shed 6 bases, J shed 11 bases, and the junction held 3 bases outside the gene matches. The CDR3 covers 9 residues. Looked up from germline, CDR1 is SQVTM and CDR2 is ANQGSEA.

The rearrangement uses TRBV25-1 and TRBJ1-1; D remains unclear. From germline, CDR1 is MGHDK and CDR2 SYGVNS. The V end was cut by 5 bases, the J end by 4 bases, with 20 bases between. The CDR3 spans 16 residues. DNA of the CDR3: TGTGCCAGCAGTACTCTAGGAACCGTGGACGGCACTGAAGCTTTCTTT. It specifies CASSTLGTVDGTEAFF.

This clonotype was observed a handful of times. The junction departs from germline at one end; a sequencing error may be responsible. The CDR3 DNA is TGTGCCAGCAGTGACGGGACAGGGGATCCAAACTATGGCTACACCTTC. It is translated as CASSDGTGDPNYGYTF. V and J are TRBV10-3 and TRBJ1-2, with 10 bases fitting TRBD1. Germline V gene data show CDR1 as ENHRY and CDR2 as SYGVKD. The CDR3 totals 16 residues.

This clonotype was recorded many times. The CDR3 coding sequence is TGCAGTGCCCTCCTGCTGACAGTGAACACTGAAGCTTTCTTT. Its translation: CSALLLTVNTEAFF. The rearrangement uses TRBV20-1 and TRBJ1-1, with D tentatively TRBD1 (5 bases). The V gene's germline CDR1 is DFQATT and CDR2 SNEGSKA (reference sequence). V was clipped by 6 bases and J by 0 bases, with 14 bases between them. The CDR3 has 14 residues.

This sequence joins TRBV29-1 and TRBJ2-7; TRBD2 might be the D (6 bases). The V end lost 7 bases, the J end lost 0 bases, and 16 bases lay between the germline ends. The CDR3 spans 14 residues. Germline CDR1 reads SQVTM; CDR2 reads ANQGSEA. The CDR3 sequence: CSATEGGVSYEQYF. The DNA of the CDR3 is TGCAGCGCGACCGAGGGCGGGGTCTCCTACGAGCAGTACTTC.

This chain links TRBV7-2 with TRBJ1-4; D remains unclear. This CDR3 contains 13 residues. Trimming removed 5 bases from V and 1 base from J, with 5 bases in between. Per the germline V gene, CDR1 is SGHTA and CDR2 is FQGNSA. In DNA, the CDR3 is TGTGCCAGCAGCCTCATAACTAATGAAAAACTGTTTTTT. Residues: CASSLITNEKLFF.

Here the CDR3 reads CSAREGGSGGELFF. In DNA, the CDR3 is TGCAGTGCTAGAGAGGGCGGGAGCGGCGGGGAGCTGTTTTTT. This chain joins TRBV20-1 and TRBJ2-2; 7 positions match TRBD2. V shed 0 bases, J shed 7 bases, and the junction held 5 bases outside the gene matches. The germline V gene encodes CDR1 DFQATT and CDR2 SNEGSKA (reference sequence). The CDR3 contains 14 residues.